The rows below give T cell receptor beta chains drawn from one sample of a study of spatial heterogeneity in lung cancer. MiXCR was run by TCRdb on the 5' RACE reads, yielding one entry per CDR3 protein. Among about 13,000 distinct CDR3 sequences, 5.1% were seen once, and the ten largest hold 20% to 25%. The material was lung tumor tissue, obtained at surgery. The receptors were gathered from a male donor with early-stage non-small cell lung cancer. CDR3s include the opening cysteine and the closing phenylalanine or tryptophan. A D gene is named only where the DNA matches it firmly. Clone size appears in some rows only: once, few, many, or a class for an expanded clone.

J gene,D gene,V gene,clone size,CDR3 protein,CDR3 DNA
TRBJ2-5,-,TRBV7-8,many,CASSLALQAQETQYF,TGTGCCAGCAGCTTAGCGTTACAGGCCCAAGAGACCCAGTACTTC
TRBJ2-3,-,TRBV5-1,-,CASSSSGTTQYF,TGCGCCAGCAGCTCGTCCGGGACAACGCAGTATTTT
TRBJ1-3,TRBD1,TRBV9,-,CASSVQGVSSGNTIYF,TGTGCCAGCAGCGTACAGGGGGTCTCTTCTGGAAACACCATATATTTT
TRBJ2-2,-,TRBV5-1,many,CASSSAQGRGGELFF,TGCGCCAGCAGCTCCGCGCAGGGGCGAGGCGGGGAGCTGTTTTTT
TRBJ1-1,-,TRBV4-1,many,CASSQEFSRRDEAFF,TGCGCCAGCAGCCAAGAATTCAGTCGCCGGGATGAAGCTTTCTTT
TRBJ2-1,-,TRBV5-5,many,CASSVGASYNEQFF,TGTGCCAGCAGCGTGGGGGCCTCCTACAATGAGCAGTTCTTC
TRBJ1-4,-,TRBV6-1,many,CASSDRGLRAEDEKLFF,TGTGCCAGCAGTGACCGGGGCCTGAGGGCGGAAGATGAAAAACTGTTTTTT
TRBJ2-5,-,TRBV11-2,many,CASSLTAQETQYF,TGTGCCAGCAGCTTAACAGCCCAAGAGACCCAGTACTTC
TRBJ2-1,TRBD2,TRBV5-4,-,CASTLAGGIYNEQFF,TGTGCCAGCACTTTAGCGGGGGGGATTTACAATGAGCAGTTCTTC
TRBJ1-2,-,TRBV30,many,CAWYRYGYTF,TGTGCCTGGTATAGGTATGGCTACACCTTC
TRBJ1-1,TRBD1,TRBV6-5,many,CASRRDRGNTEAFF,TGTGCCAGCAGGCGCGACAGGGGTAATACTGAAGCTTTCTTT
TRBJ1-5,-,TRBV6-2/TRBV6-3,many,CASSRGIYNQPQHF,TGTGCCAGCAGCCGCGGGATATACAATCAGCCCCAGCATTTT
TRBJ2-1,-,TRBV20-1,many,CSARDPRVGSYNEQFF,TGCAGTGCTAGAGACCCCAGGGTTGGATCCTACAATGAGCAGTTCTTC